This TCR beta chain was identified during a study of cytomegalovirus exposure and HLA in healthy donors. Study at large: Tens of millions of unique TCRs from HLA-typed donors were held in an early release of data. Study-level results: Earlier analysis found most TCR beta V segments productive about 87% or about 30% of the time. Across all donors, roughly uniform sequencing depth was an assumption of the presence/absence analyses.

A note on this clone: Its specificity is not known.

13 Jbeta primers and 60 Vbeta primers were used for the PCR. Sequencing used immunoSEQ multiplex PCR; TCRdb keeps in-frame clones, though not all of them. This table has 150,000 to 200,000 clones, roughly 80% appearing once. The germline CDR1 and CDR2 sequences are SQVTM and ANQGSEA. V was cut by 4 bases and J by 7 bases, with 14 bases left in between. This CDR3 spans 12 amino acids. This clonotype was obtained from a woman between 45 and 60 years old in good health and CMV-seronegative. The sample was PBMCs. The chain employs TRBV29-1 and TRBJ2-7; TRBD1 is a possible D gene (6 bases). As DNA, the CDR3 is TGCAGCGTTGTAAAGGGGGTGTATGAGCAGTACTTC. This sequence encodes CSVVKGVYEQYF.